The TCR beta chain described here comes from a study of early T cells in non-severe SARS-CoV-2 infection. The CDR3 sequence is 14 residues long. Germline loops: CDR1 SGDLS, CDR2 YYNGEE. Germline trimming cut 0 bases from V and 7 bases from J; bases unmatched to any gene: 4. Using its own MiXCR run on the 5' RACE reads, TCRdb lists one record per CDR3 protein. The table includes some 50,000 distinct CDR3 sequences, less than 9.5% detected once. The rearrangement uses TRBV9 and TRBJ2-3; 8 positions agree with TRBD2. This sample comprised whole blood, obtained at baseline. The receptor's source is an adult who was a healthcare worker with PCR-confirmed SARS-CoV-2 infection or an uninfected control (not recorded which). Here the CDR3 reads CASSVAGGPYTQYF. The DNA for the CDR3 is TGTGCCAGCAGCGTAGCGGGGGGGCCTTATACGCAGTATTTT.